One sample yielded the 23 T cell receptor beta chains listed below, sequenced in a study of blood T cells in healthy people across ages. Then a second PCR, running about 6 to 11 cycles, was carried out with a sample-barcoded 5' primer and a J-beta primer mix. TCRdb called the 5' RACE reads again in MiXCR, with one record for every CDR3 protein. The repertoire holds 650,000 to 1,000,000 distinct CDR3 sequences, with 36% as singletons. The sequenced sample was blood. Receptors originate from a man in his late teens or twenties in good health.

The chain links TRBV12-3 or TRBV12-4 to TRBJ1-2; 8 bases map to TRBD1. After removal of 3 bases from V and 6 bases from J, the junction contained 3 bases not matched to a gene. The CDR3 runs to 13 residues. The CDR3 reads CASSLMTGDGYTF. The CDR3 DNA is TGTGCCAGCAGTTTGATGACAGGGGATGGCTACACCTTC.

The rearrangement joins TRBV4-3 to TRBJ1-5; D remains unclear. Germline V gene lookup returns CDR1 LGHNA and CDR2 YSLEER. The CDR3 covers 13 residues. The V end was cut by 3 bases, the J end by 6 bases, with 9 bases between. As DNA, the CDR3 is TGCGCCAGCAGCCAGACTTTGGCTCAGCCCCAGCATTTT. Amino acids: CASSQTLAQPQHF.

Only a few counts were recorded for this clonotype. The CDR3 protein is CASTTGTGGFRGNQPQHF. In DNA form, the CDR3 reads TGTGCCAGCACCACCGGGACAGGAGGATTTAGGGGCAATCAGCCCCAGCATTTT. The rearrangement joins TRBV6-2 or TRBV6-3 to TRBJ1-5, with 8 bases lining up with TRBD1. J lost 2 bases, V lost 7 bases, and 16 bases had no gene match. Looked up from germline, CDR1 is MNHEY and CDR2 is SVGEGT. The CDR3 has 18 amino acids.

This clonotype was observed a handful of times. This rearrangement joins TRBV4-3 to TRBJ2-1, with 8 bases matching TRBD2. In germline, CDR1 is LGHNA, CDR2 YSLEER. This CDR3 region has 17 residues. Germline trimming cut 4 bases from V and 6 bases from J; bases unmatched to any gene: 14. The CDR3 loop is CASSPGLERAHVNEQFF. CDR3 DNA: TGCGCCAGCAGCCCGGGACTAGAACGGGCACATGTCAATGAGCAGTTCTTC.

This clonotype has only a few counts. V and J are TRBV7-9 and TRBJ2-1, with 10 bases that match TRBD2. Per germline, CDR1 SEHNR and CDR2 FQNEAQ (reference sequence). This CDR3 region has 15 residues. The junction had 7 bases not matched to a gene; V was cut back by 3 bases and J by 8 bases. DNA of the CDR3: TGTGCCAGCAGCTTCCCCGGGACTAGCGTTTATGAGCAGTTCTTC. This translates into CASSFPGTSVYEQFF.

Comment on this clonotype: A much more abundant neighbour one base away suggests this may be a read error. V is TRBV12-3 or TRBV12-4 and J is TRBJ1-2; TRBD1 might be the D (6 bases). Trimming removed 2 bases from V and 7 bases from J, with 14 bases in between. The CDR3 is 14 amino acids. The CDR3 is CASSLSGARSGYTF. The CDR3 DNA reads TGTGCCAGCAGTTTATCAGGGGCGAGGAGTGGCTACACCTTC.

Many counts were recorded for this clonotype. V gene TRBV4-1 combines with J gene TRBJ1-1; D call uncertain. The V gene lost 4 bases and the J gene lost 1 base, with 7 bases spanning the gap. This CDR3 is built from 13 residues. The germline V gene encodes CDR1 MGHRA and CDR2 YSYEKL. DNA of the CDR3: TGCGCCAGCAGCCCTAAGGGGAACACTGAAGCTTTCTTT. It codes for CASSPKGNTEAFF.

The table lists this clonotype with a few counts. The rearrangement joins TRBV29-1 to TRBJ2-7; 7 bases align to TRBD2. The J call may be in error: the DNA end matches TRBJ2-4 better. In germline, CDR1 is SQVTM, CDR2 ANQGSEA. The CDR3 covers 11 residues. This CDR3 reads CSGGEGNIQYF. The DNA of the CDR3 is TGCAGCGGTGGGGAGGGAAACATTCAGTACTTC.

This clonotype has more than one count but fewer than ten. The rearrangement uses TRBV7-9 and TRBJ1-1; 8 bases fit TRBD1. V was pared by 4 bases and J by 1 base, with 14 bases of the junction left unmatched. Germline assignment: CDR1 SEHNR and CDR2 FQNEAQ (reference sequence). This CDR3 has 18 amino acids. CDR3: CASSSPDRAAPTNTEAFF. CDR3 DNA: TGTGCCAGCAGCTCCCCGGACAGGGCCGCCCCGACGAACACTGAAGCTTTCTTT. Drawing the rest from reference TRBV7-9 and TRBJ1-1, the complete variable domain is DTGVSQNPRHKITKRGQNVTFRCDPISEHNRLYWYRQTLGQGPEFLTYFQNEAQLEKSRLLSDRFSAERPKGSFSTLEIQRTEQGDSAMYLCASSSPDRAAPTNTEAFFGQGTRLTVV.

The chain uses TRBV20-1 and TRBJ1-1, with D tentatively TRBD1 (6 bases). The V and J ends lost 0 bases and 1 base respectively, with 15 bases between them. This CDR3 has 16 amino acids. Germline CDR1 DFQATT, CDR2 SNEGSKA (reference sequence). The CDR3 sequence: CSARDRKGGPNTEAFF. CDR3 sequence (DNA): TGCAGTGCTAGAGATCGGAAAGGGGGGCCGAACACTGAAGCTTTCTTT.

V is TRBV29-1 and J is TRBJ2-1; D is uncertain. V lost 1 base, J lost 12 bases, and 13 bases lay in between. The CDR3 is 12 amino acids. Per germline, CDR1 SQVTM and CDR2 ANQGSEA. The CDR3 DNA is TGCAGCGTTGAAGGAATCCTGGGGATGCAGTTCTTC. It encodes CSVEGILGMQFF.

Concerning this clonotype: A much larger clone differs from this one at a single base, so this may be a read error. For the CDR3, the DNA is TGTGCCAGCGGAAGCAGGGGCCGCTATGGCTACACCTTC. Its translation: CASGSRGRYGYTF. The chain links TRBV12-3 or TRBV12-4 to TRBJ1-2; perhaps TRBD1 as D (6 bases). The CDR3 contains 13 residues. Between the trimmed V and J ends, which lost 8 bases and 4 bases, there was a span of 14 bases.

The V call is TRBV5-1, the J call TRBJ1-2, with unresolved D. With 0 bases removed from V and 0 bases from J, the gap between germline ends came to 12 bases. This CDR3 has 16 residues. Germline CDR1 reads SGHRS; CDR2 reads YFSETQ. This chain's CDR3 is CASSLGARPANYGYTF. The CDR3 DNA follows: TGCGCCAGCAGCTTGGGTGCGCGGCCGGCTAACTATGGCTACACCTTC. The variable domain in full, completed from reference TRBV5-1 and TRBJ1-2, reads KAGVTQTPRYLIKTRGQQVTLSCSPISGHRSVSWYQQTPGQGLQFLFEYFSETQRNKGNFPGRFSGRQFSNSRSEMNVSTLELGDSALYLCASSLGARPANYGYTFGSGTRLTVV.

This chain connects TRBV2 to TRBJ2-2, with 7 bases aligning to TRBD2. Losses at the gene ends were 9 bases for V and 2 bases for J; bases not matched to a gene: 6. This CDR3 has 14 amino acids. The germline V gene has CDR1 SNHLY and CDR2 FYNNEI. CDR3 in DNA: TGTGCCAGGGGGGGGACGGTTAACACCGGGGAGCTGTTTTTT. This gives the protein CARGGTVNTGELFF.

This clonotype was counted a few times. The V and J genes are TRBV7-3 and TRBJ2-1; tentatively, D is TRBD1 (6 bases). The J call is in doubt because the DNA end fits TRBJ2-7 better. CDR3 length: 15 residues. Germline CDR1 is SGHTA and CDR2 is FQGTGA. The CDR3: CASSSDRNSYNEQYF. CDR3 DNA: TGTGCCAGCAGCTCGGACAGAAACTCCTACAATGAGCAGTACTTC.

About this clonotype: The junction and the germline gene differ at one end; a read error may be behind it. The rearrangement joins TRBV27 to TRBJ1-2; D perhaps matches TRBD1 (6 bases). Germline CDR1 MNHEY, CDR2 SMNVEV (reference sequence). CDR3 length equals 16 residues. CDR3 sequence reads: CASSLGGPGANYGCTF. CDR3 DNA: TGTGCCAGCAGCCTAGGGGGGCCAGGGGCAAACTATGGCTGCACCTTC.

This clonotype was counted a few times. The J gene is TRBJ2-4, the V gene TRBV12-3 or TRBV12-4; D might be TRBD2 (6 bases). Trimming left V 4 bases short and J 0 bases short, with 16 bases between. The CDR3 totals 17 residues. CDR3: CASSYEVSGLAKNIQYF. As DNA, the CDR3 is TGTGCCAGCAGTTACGAGGTGTCGGGACTAGCCAAAAACATTCAGTACTTC.

The chain combines TRBV29-1 with TRBJ2-7; 9 bases agree with TRBD1. The end of the DNA is better explained by TRBJ2-5, so the J call may be wrong. The germline V gene encodes CDR1 SQVTM and CDR2 ANQGSEA. The CDR3 is 13 amino acids. The CDR3 here is CSVPGTGKETQYF. The CDR3 DNA reads TGCAGCGTCCCCGGGACAGGGAAAGAGACCCAGTACTTC.

V is TRBV12-3 or TRBV12-4 and J is TRBJ1-2; D remains unclear. CDR3 length: 13 residues. V was pared by 5 bases and J by 8 bases, with 15 bases between. The CDR3 DNA follows: TGTGCCAGCAGTGTAACGCCACCGAGGGGCTACACCTTC. Translation gives CASSVTPPRGYTF.

A note on this clonotype: A read error may produce the germline difference seen at one junction end. The J gene is TRBJ1-2, the V gene TRBV7-2; D unclear. This CDR3 has 12 residues. CDR1 and CDR2 (germline): SGHTA, FQGNSA. DNA of the CDR3: TGTGCCAGCGGCTTGGACGTCTATGGCTACACCTTC. It translates to CASGLDVYGYTF.

J is TRBJ2-4 and V is TRBV27; possibly TRBD1 or TRBD2 for D (6 bases each). The germline V and J ends were trimmed by 6 bases and 6 bases, with 18 bases remaining between them. This CDR3 spans 15 amino acids. Germline CDR1 MNHEY, CDR2 SMNVEV (reference sequence). As DNA, the CDR3 is TGTGCCAGCAGGACCGCAGGGGCGGGATTAAACATTCAGTACTTC. It yields the protein CASRTAGAGLNIQYF.

The chain has TRBV6-1 and TRBJ1-1; no clear D gene. Looked up from germline, CDR1 is MNHNS and CDR2 is SASEGT. V lost 5 bases and J lost 0, with 13 bases in between. The CDR3 has 15 residues. The CDR3 DNA reads as TGTGCCAGCAGTCCTTATGAGTATCTGAACACTGAAGCTTTCTTT. Its translation is CASSPYEYLNTEAFF.

The genes are TRBV20-1 and TRBJ1-3; D is ambiguous. The germline V gene has CDR1 DFQATT and CDR2 SNEGSKA (reference sequence). V was shortened by 6 bases and J by 4 bases, with 10 bases between the two germline ends. The CDR3 is 12 amino acids. The CDR3 region is CSATRKGNTIYF. The DNA for the CDR3 is TGCAGTGCGACGCGCAAGGGAAACACCATATATTTT.